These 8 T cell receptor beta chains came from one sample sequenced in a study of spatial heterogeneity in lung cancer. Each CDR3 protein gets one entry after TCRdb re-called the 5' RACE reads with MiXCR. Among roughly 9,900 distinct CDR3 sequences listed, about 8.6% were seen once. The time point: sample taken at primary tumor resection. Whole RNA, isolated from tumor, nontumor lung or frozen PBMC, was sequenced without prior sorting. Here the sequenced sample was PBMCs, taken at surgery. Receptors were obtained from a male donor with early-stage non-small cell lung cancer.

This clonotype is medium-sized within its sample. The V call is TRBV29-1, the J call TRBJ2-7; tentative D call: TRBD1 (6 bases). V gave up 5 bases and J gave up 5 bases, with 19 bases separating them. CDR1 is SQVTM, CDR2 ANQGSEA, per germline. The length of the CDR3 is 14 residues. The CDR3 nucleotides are TGCAGCGTTAGTCAGGGCAGGGGCGTGGACGAGCAGTACTTC. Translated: CSVSQGRGVDEQYF.

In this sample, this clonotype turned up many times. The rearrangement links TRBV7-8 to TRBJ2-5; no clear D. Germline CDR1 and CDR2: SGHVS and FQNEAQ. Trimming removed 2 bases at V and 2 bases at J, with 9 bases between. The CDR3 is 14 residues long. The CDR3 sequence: CASSLKAPQETQYF. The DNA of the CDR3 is TGTGCCAGCAGCTTAAAGGCACCACAAGAGACCCAGTACTTC.

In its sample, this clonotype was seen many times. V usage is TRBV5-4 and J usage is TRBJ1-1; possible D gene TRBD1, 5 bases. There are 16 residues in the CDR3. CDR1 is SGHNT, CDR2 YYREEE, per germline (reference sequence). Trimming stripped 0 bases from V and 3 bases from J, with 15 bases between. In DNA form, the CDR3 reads TGTGCCAGCAGCTTGGGATCTGGGAGGGGTGACACTGAAGCTTTCTTT. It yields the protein CASSLGSGRGDTEAFF.

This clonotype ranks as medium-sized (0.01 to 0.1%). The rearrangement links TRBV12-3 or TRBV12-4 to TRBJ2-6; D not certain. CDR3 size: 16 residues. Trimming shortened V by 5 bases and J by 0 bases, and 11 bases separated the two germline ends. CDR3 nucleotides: TGTGCCAGCAGTCAAAAACGGGTCTCTGGGGCCAACGTCCTGACTTTC. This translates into CASSQKRVSGANVLTF.

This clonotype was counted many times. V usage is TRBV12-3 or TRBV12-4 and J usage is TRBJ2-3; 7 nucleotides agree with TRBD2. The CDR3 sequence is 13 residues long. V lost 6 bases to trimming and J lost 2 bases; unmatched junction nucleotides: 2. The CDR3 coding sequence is TGTGCCAGCAGCGGGGGGACCACAGATACGCAGTATTTT. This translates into CASSGGTTDTQYF.

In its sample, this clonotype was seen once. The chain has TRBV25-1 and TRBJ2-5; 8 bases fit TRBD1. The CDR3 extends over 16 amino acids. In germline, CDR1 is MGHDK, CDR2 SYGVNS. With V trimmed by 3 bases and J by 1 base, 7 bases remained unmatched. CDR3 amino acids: CASSEDRASAQETQYF. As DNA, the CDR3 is TGTGCCAGCAGTGAGGACAGGGCATCGGCCCAAGAGACCCAGTACTTC.

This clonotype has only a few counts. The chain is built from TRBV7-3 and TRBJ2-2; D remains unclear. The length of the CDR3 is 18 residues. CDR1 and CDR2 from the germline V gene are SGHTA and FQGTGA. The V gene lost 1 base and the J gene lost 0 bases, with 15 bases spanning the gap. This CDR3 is CASSLRKSTVPNTGELFF. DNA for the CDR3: TGTGCCAGCAGCTTAAGGAAATCGACGGTCCCGAACACCGGGGAGCTGTTTTTT. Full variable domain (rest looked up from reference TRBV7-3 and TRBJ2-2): GAGVSQTPSNKVTEKGKYVELRCDPISGHTALYWYRQSLGQGPEFLIYFQGTGAADDSGLPNDRFFAVRPEGSVSTLKIQRTERGDSAVYLCASSLRKSTVPNTGELFFGEGSRLTVL.

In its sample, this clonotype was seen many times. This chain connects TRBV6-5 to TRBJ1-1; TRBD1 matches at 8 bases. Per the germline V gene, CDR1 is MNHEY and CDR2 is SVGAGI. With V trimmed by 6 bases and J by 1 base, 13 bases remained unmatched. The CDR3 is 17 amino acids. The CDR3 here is CASRKTSTGAQNTEAFF. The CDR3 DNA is TGTGCCAGCAGGAAGACATCGACAGGGGCCCAGAACACTGAAGCTTTCTTT.